These T cell receptor beta chains were read from a single sample in a study of CD8+CD57+ T cells in acquired aplastic anemia. TCRdb used MiXCR to reprocess the reads, holding one entry per CDR3 protein. This sample has hundreds of thousands of distinct CDR3 sequences, with around 32% found just once. Material: sorted CD4+, CD8+, or CD8+CD57+ T cells (not recorded which) from PBMCs. All receptors come from a human donor with aplastic anemia. Each CDR3 is given without its conserved first and last residue. A D gene is named only where the DNA matches it firmly. Size is stated for part of the rows, as once, few or many counts, or as a class when the clone is expanded.

d_gene | abundance | v_gene | CDR3aa
NA | NA | TRBV10-1 | ASSELSGEAF
NA | NA | TRBV7-8 | ASSLSWGVRPQH
TRBD1 | NA | TRBV6-1 | ASSEPRTGDSAEAF
NA | few | TRBV5-4 | ASSFISNTDTQY
NA | NA | TRBV6-5 | ASSYSNKGYQPQH
NA | many | TRBV7-2 | ASSLGRDTYEQY
NA | few | TRBV11-1 | ASSMVTDTQY
NA | NA | TRBV5-6 | ASSLMSGRTEAF
TRBD2 | NA | TRBV7-8 | ASSRWEGGISGELF
NA | NA | TRBV12-3/TRBV12-4 | ASSPHIRGWPLH
NA | many | TRBV20-1 | SAPTEYLYT
TRBD1 | many | TRBV11-1 | ASSSTDRALSNQPQH
NA | NA | TRBV29-1 | SVGKQNIDYGYT
NA | many | TRBV15 | ATSSGTGNVYGYT
TRBD1 | NA | TRBV10-3 | AIITDRGLSGNTIY
NA | many | TRBV19 | ASSIERDYGYT
NA | many | TRBV7-2 | ASSLAGWGTIGEQY
TRBD2 | many | TRBV20-1 | SASQRGSYEQY
TRBD1 | many | TRBV7-2 | ASSPSGGQGYT
TRBD1 | NA | TRBV6-1 | ASSRYPQGDYGYT
TRBD1 | many | TRBV29-1 | SGTGFPRDTEAF
NA | NA | TRBV10-3 | AISGPIQETQY
NA | NA | TRBV7-2 | ASSLQNSEAF
NA | NA | TRBV25-1 | ASSLMGVGNTIY
NA | few | TRBV12-3/TRBV12-4 | ASSFSAQGDQPQH
TRBD2 | NA | TRBV5-1 | ASSFSSGIYEQY
NA | many | TRBV29-1 | SFARNTGELF
NA | many | TRBV25-1 | ASTGNTEAF
NA | many | TRBV24-1 | ATSDLRSAVPDTQY
NA | many | TRBV24-1 | ATSDLWSDEQY
NA | few | TRBV5-1 | ASSLASDNEQF
NA | few | TRBV25-1 | ASSLRGGGTEAF
TRBD1 | few | TRBV20-1 | SALGQGGFYSNQPQH
NA | many | TRBV19 | ASSLATDTNYGYT
NA | NA | TRBV20-1 | SARAPSHWGSYNSPLH
NA | many | TRBV7-8 | ASSLYPSYEQY
NA | NA | TRBV27 | ASSLRQDSYNEQF
NA | NA | TRBV25-1 | ASEGAYEQY
NA | many | TRBV2 | ASSVANTEAF
TRBD1 | NA | TRBV5-4 | ARSAGTGSGNTIY
NA | many | TRBV10-3 | ATSEPGSVTNYGYT
TRBD2 | few | TRBV20-1 | SARTTGGDEQF
NA | many | TRBV12-3/TRBV12-4 | ASSLPSGNGYT
NA | many | TRBV10-3 | AISDGGLLGYEQY
NA | NA | TRBV29-1 | SVEAGDREQY
NA | NA | TRBV27 | ASSFNSEGGGAF